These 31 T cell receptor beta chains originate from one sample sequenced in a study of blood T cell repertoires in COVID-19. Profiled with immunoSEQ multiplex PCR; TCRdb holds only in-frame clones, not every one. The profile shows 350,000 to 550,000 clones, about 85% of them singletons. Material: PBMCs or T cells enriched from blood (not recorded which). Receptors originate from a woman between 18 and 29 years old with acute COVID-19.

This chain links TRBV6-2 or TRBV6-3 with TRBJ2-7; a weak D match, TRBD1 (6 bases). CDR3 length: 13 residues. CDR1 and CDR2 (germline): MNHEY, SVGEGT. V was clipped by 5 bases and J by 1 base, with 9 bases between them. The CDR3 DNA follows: TGTGCCAGCAGTCGCAGGGGATCCTACGAGCAGTACTTC. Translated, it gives CASSRRGSYEQYF.

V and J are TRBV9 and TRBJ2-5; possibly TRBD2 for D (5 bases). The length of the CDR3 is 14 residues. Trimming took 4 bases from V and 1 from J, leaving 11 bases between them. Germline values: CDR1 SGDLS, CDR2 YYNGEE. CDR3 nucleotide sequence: TGTGCCAGCAGCCAAAGCGGCCCCCAAGAGACCCAGTACTTC. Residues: CASSQSGPQETQYF. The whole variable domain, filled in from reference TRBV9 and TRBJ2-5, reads DSGVTQTPKHLITATGQRVTLRCSPRSGDLSVYWYQQSLDQGLQFLIQYYNGEERAKGNILERFSAQQFPDLHSELNLSSLELGDSALYFCASSQSGPQETQYFGPGTRLLVL.

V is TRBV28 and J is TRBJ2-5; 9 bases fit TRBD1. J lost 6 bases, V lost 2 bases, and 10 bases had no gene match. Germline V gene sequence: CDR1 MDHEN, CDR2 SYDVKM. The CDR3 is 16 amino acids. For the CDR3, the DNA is TGTGCCAGCAGTTTACCTTCACAGGGGGCGCGTAAGACCCAGTACTTC. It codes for CASSLPSQGARKTQYF. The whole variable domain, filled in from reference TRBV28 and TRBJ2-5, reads DVKVTQSSRYLVKRTGEKVFLECVQDMDHENMFWYRQDPGLGLRLIYFSYDVKMKEKGDIPEGYSVSREKKERFSLILESASTNQTSMYLCASSLPSQGARKTQYFGPGTRLLVL.

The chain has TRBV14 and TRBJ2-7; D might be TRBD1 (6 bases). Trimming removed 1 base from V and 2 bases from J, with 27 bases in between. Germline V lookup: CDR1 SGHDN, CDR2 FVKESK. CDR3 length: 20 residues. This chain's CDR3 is CASSQGGWGQGADVAYEQYF. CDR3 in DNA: TGTGCCAGCAGCCAAGGAGGTTGGGGACAAGGGGCGGACGTAGCCTACGAGCAGTACTTC.

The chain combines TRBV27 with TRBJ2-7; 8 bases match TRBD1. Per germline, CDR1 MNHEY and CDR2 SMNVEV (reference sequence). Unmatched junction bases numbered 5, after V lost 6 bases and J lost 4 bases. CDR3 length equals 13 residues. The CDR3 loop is CASSYRGVYEQYF. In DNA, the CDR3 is TGTGCCAGCAGCTACAGGGGGGTGTACGAGCAGTACTTC.

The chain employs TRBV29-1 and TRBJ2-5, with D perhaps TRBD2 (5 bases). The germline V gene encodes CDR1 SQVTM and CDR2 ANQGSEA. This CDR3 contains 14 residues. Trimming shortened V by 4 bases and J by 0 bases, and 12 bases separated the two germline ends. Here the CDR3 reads CSVGENLYQETQYF. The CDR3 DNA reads TGCAGCGTTGGGGAGAACTTGTACCAAGAGACCCAGTACTTC.

This chain's CDR3 is CATSGRDRGNEQFF. CDR3 nucleotide sequence: TGTGCCACCAGCGGTAGGGACAGGGGGAATGAGCAGTTCTTC. V usage is TRBV15 and J usage is TRBJ2-1, with 11 bases lining up with TRBD1. The CDR3 has 14 amino acids. The V segment lost 5 bases and the J segment 7 bases; nucleotides outside the gene matches: 4. Germline CDR1 and CDR2: LNHNV and YYDKDF (reference sequence).

This chain's CDR3 is CASSPGDKETQYF. CDR3 DNA: TGTGCCAGTAGTCCCGGGGACAAAGAGACCCAGTACTTC. This chain uses TRBV19 with TRBJ2-5; maybe TRBD1 (6 bases). The CDR3 extends over 13 amino acids. Per germline, CDR1 LNHDA and CDR2 SQIVND (reference sequence). The germline V and J ends were trimmed by 5 bases and 3 bases, with 10 bases remaining between them.

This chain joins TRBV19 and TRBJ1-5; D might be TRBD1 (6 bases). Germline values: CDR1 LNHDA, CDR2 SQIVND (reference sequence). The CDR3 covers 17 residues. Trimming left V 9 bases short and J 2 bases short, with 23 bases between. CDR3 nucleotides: TGTGCCAGCGTTGGGCAGGGGCGGGCTCTTGGCAATCAGCCCCAGCATTTT. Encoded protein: CASVGQGRALGNQPQHF.

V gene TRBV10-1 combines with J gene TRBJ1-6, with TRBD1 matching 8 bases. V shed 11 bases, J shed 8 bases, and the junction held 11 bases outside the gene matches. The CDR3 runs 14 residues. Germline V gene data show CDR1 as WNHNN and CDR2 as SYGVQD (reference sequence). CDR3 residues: CASRPGQGHSPLHF. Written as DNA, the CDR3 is TGCGCCTCGCGACCTGGACAGGGACATTCACCCCTCCACTTT.

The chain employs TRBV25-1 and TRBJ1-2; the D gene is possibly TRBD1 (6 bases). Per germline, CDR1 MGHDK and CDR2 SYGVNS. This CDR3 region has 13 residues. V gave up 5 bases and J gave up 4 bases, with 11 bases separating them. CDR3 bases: TGTGCCAGCAGTAAAGGGGGACGCTATGGCTACACCTTC. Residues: CASSKGGRYGYTF.

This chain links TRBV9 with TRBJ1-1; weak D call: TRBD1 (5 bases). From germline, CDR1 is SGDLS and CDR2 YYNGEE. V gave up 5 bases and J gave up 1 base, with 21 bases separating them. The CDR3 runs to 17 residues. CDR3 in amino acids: CASRGKGRGHRNTEAFF. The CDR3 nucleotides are TGTGCCAGCAGAGGTAAGGGTAGGGGCCATCGGAACACTGAAGCTTTCTTT. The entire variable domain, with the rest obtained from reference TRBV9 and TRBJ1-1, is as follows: DSGVTQTPKHLITATGQRVTLRCSPRSGDLSVYWYQQSLDQGLQFLIQYYNGEERAKGNILERFSAQQFPDLHSELNLSSLELGDSALYFCASRGKGRGHRNTEAFFGQGTRLTVV.

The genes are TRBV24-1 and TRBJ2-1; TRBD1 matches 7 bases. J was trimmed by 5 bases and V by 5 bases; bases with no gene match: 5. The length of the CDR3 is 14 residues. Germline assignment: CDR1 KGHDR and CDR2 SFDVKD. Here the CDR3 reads CATSGGTVDNEQFF. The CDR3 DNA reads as TGTGCCACCAGTGGGGGGACAGTAGACAATGAGCAGTTCTTC.

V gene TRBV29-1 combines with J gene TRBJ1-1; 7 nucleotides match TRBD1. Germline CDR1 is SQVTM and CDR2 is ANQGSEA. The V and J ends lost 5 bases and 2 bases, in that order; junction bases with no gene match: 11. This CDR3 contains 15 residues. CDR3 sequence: CSVFPGQRTNTEAFF. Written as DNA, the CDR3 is TGCAGCGTTTTCCCGGGACAGAGGACAAACACTGAAGCTTTCTTT.

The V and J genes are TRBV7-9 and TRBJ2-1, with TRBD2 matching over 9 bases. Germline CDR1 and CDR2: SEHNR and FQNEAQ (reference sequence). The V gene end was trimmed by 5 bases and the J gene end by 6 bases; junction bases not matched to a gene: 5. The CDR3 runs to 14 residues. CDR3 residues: CASSARTSVNEQFF. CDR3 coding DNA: TGTGCCAGCAGCGCCAGGACTAGCGTCAATGAGCAGTTCTTC.

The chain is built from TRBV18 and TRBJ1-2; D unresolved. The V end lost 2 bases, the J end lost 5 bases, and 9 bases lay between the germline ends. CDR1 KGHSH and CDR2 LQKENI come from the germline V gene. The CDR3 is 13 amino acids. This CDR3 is CASSPDARYGYTF. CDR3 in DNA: TGTGCCAGCTCACCAGACGCGAGGTATGGCTACACCTTC. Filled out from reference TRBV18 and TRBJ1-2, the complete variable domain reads NAGVMQNPRHLVRRRGQEARLRCSPMKGHSHVYWYRQLPEEGLKFMVYLQKENIIDESGMPKERFSAEFPKEGPSILRIQQVVRGDSAAYFCASSPDARYGYTFGSGTRLTVV.

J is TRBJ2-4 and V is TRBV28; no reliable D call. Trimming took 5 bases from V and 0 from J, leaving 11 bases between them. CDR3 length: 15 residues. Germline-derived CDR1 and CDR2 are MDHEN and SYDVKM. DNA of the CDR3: TGTGCCAGCAGTCCCCCGCGACTAGCCAAAAACATTCAGTACTTC. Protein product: CASSPPRLAKNIQYF.

The CDR3 region is CASPLREYSYNEQFF. As DNA, the CDR3 is TGTGCCAGCCCCCTCCGGGAGTATTCCTACAATGAGCAGTTCTTC. The chain has TRBV19 and TRBJ2-1, with D perhaps TRBD2 (6 bases). Germline V gene sequence: CDR1 LNHDA, CDR2 SQIVND (reference sequence). The CDR3 is made up of 15 amino acids. V was pared by 9 bases and J by 1 base, with 16 bases between.

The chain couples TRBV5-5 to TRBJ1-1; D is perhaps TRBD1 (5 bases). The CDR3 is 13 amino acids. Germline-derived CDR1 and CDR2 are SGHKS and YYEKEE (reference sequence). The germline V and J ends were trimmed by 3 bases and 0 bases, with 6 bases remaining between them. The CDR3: CASSSQVNTEAFF. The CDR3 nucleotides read TGTGCCAGCAGCTCACAGGTGAACACTGAAGCTTTCTTT.

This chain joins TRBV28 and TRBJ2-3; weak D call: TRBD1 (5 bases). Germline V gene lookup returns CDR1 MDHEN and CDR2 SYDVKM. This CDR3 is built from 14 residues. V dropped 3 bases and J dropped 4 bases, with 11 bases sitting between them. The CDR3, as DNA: TGTGCCAGCAGTTTCCAGGGTTTGCCAGATACGCAGTATTTT. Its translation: CASSFQGLPDTQYF. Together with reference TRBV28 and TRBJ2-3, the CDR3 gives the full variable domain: DVKVTQSSRYLVKRTGEKVFLECVQDMDHENMFWYRQDPGLGLRLIYFSYDVKMKEKGDIPEGYSVSREKKERFSLILESASTNQTSMYLCASSFQGLPDTQYFGPGTRLTVL.

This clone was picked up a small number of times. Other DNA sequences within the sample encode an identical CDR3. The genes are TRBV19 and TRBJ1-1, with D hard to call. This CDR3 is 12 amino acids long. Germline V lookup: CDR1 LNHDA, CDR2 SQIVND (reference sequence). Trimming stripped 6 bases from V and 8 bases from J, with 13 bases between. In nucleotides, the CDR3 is TGTGCCAGTAGCATTGGCGGCTCAGAAGCTTTCTTT. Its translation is CASSIGGSEAFF. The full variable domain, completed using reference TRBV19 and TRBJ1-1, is DGGITQSPKYLFRKEGQNVTLSCEQNLNHDAMYWYRQDPGQGLRLIYYSQIVNDFQKGDIAEGYSVSREKKESFPLTVTSAQKNPTAFYLCASSIGGSEAFFGQGTRLTVV.

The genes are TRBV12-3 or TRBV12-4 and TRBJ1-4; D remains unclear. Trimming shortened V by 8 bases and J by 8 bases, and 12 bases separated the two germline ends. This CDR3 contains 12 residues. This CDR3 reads CASCRGVEKLFF. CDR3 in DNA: TGTGCCAGCTGTCGCGGGGTAGAAAAACTGTTTTTT.

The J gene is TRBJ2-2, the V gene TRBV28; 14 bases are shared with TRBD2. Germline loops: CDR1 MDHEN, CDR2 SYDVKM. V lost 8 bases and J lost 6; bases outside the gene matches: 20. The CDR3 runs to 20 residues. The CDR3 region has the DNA TGTGCCAGCGGGTTGACGCCGGGACAGGGGACTAGCGGGAGATCCGGGGAGCTGTTTTTT. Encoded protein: CASGLTPGQGTSGRSGELFF.

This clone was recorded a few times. CDR3 protein: CASAGPDRGFRGYTF. CDR3 nucleotide sequence: TGTGCCAGTGCCGGACCAGACAGGGGGTTCAGGGGCTACACCTTC. J is TRBJ1-2 and V is TRBV19; 9 positions match TRBD1. The V gene end was trimmed by 8 bases and the J gene end by 8 bases; junction bases not matched to a gene: 15. Germline V gene data show CDR1 as LNHDA and CDR2 as SQIVND (reference sequence). The CDR3 consists of 15 residues.

CDR3 DNA sequence: TGTGCCAGCAGCCAAGGGCCGCCGGGTTTAAATCAGCCCCAGCATTTT. This gives the protein CASSQGPPGLNQPQHF. V is TRBV3-1 (or the pseudogene TRBV3-2) and J is TRBJ1-5; D ambiguous. Per the germline V gene, CDR1 is LGHDT and CDR2 is YNNKEL (reference sequence). There are 16 residues in the CDR3. With 1 base removed from V and 4 bases from J, the gap between germline ends came to 14 bases.

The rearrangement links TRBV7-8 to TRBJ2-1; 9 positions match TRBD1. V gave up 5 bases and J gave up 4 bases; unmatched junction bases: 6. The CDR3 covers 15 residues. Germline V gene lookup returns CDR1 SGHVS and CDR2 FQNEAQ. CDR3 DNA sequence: TGTGCCAGCAGCAGTACCGGGACAGGGTACAATGAGCAGTTCTTC. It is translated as CASSSTGTGYNEQFF.

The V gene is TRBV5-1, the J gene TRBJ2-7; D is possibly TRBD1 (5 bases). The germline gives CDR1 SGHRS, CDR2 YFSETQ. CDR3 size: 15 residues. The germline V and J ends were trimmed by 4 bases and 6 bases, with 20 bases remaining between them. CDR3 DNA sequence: TGCGCCAGCAGCGCCCCCCGGCAGGGTCTCTCCGAGCAGTACTTC. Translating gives CASSAPRQGLSEQYF.

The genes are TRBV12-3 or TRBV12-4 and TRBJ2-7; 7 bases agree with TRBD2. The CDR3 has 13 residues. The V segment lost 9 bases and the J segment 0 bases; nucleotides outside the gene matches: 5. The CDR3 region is CASSRGSSYEQYF. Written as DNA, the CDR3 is TGTGCCAGTTCTCGCGGGAGCTCCTACGAGCAGTACTTC.

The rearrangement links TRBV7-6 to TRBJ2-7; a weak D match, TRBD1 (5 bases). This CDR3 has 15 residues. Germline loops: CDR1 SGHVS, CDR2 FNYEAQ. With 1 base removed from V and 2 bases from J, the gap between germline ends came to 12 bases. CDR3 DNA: TGTGCCAGCAGCTTAGAAGCAGGGCGTCCCTACGAGCAGTACTTC. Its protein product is CASSLEAGRPYEQYF. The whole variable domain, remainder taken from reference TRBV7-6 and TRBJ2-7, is GAGVSQSPRYKVTKRGQDVALRCDPISGHVSLYWYRQALGQGPEFLTYFNYEAQQDKSGLPNDRFSAERPEGSISTLTIQRTEQRDSAMYRCASSLEAGRPYEQYFGPGTRLTVT.

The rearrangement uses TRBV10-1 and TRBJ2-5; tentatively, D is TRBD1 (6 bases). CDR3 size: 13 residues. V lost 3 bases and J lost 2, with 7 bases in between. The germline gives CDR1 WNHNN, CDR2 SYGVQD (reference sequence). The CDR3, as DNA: TGCGCCAGCAGTGATGGACAGCAAGAGACCCAGTACTTC. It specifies CASSDGQQETQYF.

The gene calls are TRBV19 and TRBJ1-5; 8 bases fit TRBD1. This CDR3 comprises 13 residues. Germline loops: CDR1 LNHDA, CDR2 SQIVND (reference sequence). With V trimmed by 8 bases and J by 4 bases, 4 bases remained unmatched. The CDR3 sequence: CASRDRQNQPQHF. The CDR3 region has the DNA TGTGCCAGTCGGGACAGGCAAAATCAGCCCCAGCATTTT.